This T cell receptor (beta chain) was found in a study of human CD8 memory T cell subsets. Germline values: CDR1 MNHEY, CDR2 SVGAGI. The length of the CDR3 is 17 residues. The authors obtained RNA from duplicate vials, each holding more than 120,000 sorted CD8+ T cells, for every subset. The authors made TCR beta libraries using UMI-labeled 5' RACE. Source study methods: Whichever TCR beta library was examined, it held between roughly 2,800 and 18,000 functional CDR3 beta clonotypes. TCRdb reanalyzed the 5' RACE reads, giving one entry per CDR3 protein sequence and no DNA. Here the V and J calls rest on TCRdb's processing, not on the authors' analysis. In total, the table holds about 17,000 distinct CDR3 sequences.

Input material: CD8+ stem-like memory T cells (TSCM and TCM) sorted from PBMCs. As for subset: stem-like memory CD8 T cells (TSTEM), CCR7+ PD-1- TIGIT-. This clonotype was obtained from a human donor in good health. This rearrangement joins TRBV6-5 to TRBJ2-7; TCRdb proposes TRBD1, but this gene call is untestable without DNA. This chain's CDR3 is CASSPPGGEGISYEQYF.